The rows below give T cell receptor beta chains drawn from one sample of a study of cytomegalovirus exposure and HLA in healthy donors. Method: immunoSEQ multiplex PCR; TCRdb's copy keeps in-frame clones and lacks some. The data hold around 160,000 clones, with over 80% observed a single time. The sample taken for sequencing was PBMCs. The receptors originated from a woman under 30 in good health and CMV-seronegative. CDR3s include the opening cysteine and the closing phenylalanine or tryptophan. The order of the fields is V gene, clone size, J gene, D gene, CDR3 protein, CDR3 DNA. The D gene is left open where the match is weak. The size of a clone is reported for some rows only, either as once, few or many, or as a class for expanded clones.

>TRBV7-8|.|TRBJ1-6|TRBD1
CASSRGQGNNSPLHF
TGTGCCAGCAGCCGAGGACAGGGAAATAATTCACCCCTCCACTTT
>TRBV9|.|TRBJ2-6|.
CASSANTGGELSGANVLTF
TGTGCCAGCAGCGCCAACACAGGGGGGGAGCTCTCTGGGGCCAACGTCCTGACTTTC
>TRBV7-2|.|TRBJ1-1|.
CASSLEQATEAFF
TGTGCCAGCAGCTTAGAACAGGCCACTGAAGCTTTCTTT
>TRBV7-8|.|TRBJ1-5|.
CASSSGGPQPQHF
TGTGCCAGCTCGTCGGGGGGGCCTCAGCCCCAGCATTTT
>TRBV23-1|.|TRBJ2-4|TRBD2
CASRPFRWGGSIQYF
TGCGCCAGCAGACCCTTCCGGTGGGGAGGGAGCATTCAGTACTTC
>TRBV10-1|.|TRBJ1-2|.
CASSYTPEEGYTF
TGCGCCAGCAGTTATACACCGGAGGAGGGCTACACCTTC
>TRBV28|.|TRBJ1-2|TRBD1
CASSLTGAPNYGYTF
TGTGCCAGCAGTTTAACAGGGGCTCCTAACTATGGCTACACCTTC
>TRBV7-2|.|TRBJ1-1|.
CASSLGVGRANTEAFF
TGTGCCAGCAGCTTAGGAGTAGGCAGGGCGAACACTGAAGCTTTCTTT
>TRBV7-8|.|TRBJ1-2|.
CASSLGNRPNYGYTF
TGTGCCAGCAGCTTAGGTAACAGGCCTAACTATGGCTACACCTTC
>TRBV11-3|.|TRBJ1-2|.
CASGGGFGYTF
TGTGCCAGCGGGGGAGGTTTCGGCTACACCTTC
>TRBV7-9|.|TRBJ1-3|.
CASSLRAGSSGNTIYF
TGTGCCAGCAGCTTAAGAGCAGGGTCCTCTGGAAACACCATATATTTT
>TRBV6-5|.|TRBJ1-1|TRBD1
CASSSQGSNTEAFF
TGTGCCAGCAGCTCACAGGGGAGCAACACTGAAGCTTTCTTT
>TRBV5-6|.|TRBJ2-4|TRBD1
CASSRQGWAKNIQYF
TGTGCCAGCAGCCGACAGGGCTGGGCCAAAAACATTCAGTACTTC
>TRBV6-6|once|TRBJ1-4|.
CASSLQGPGINEKLFF
TGTGCCAGCAGTCTCCAGGGGCCCGGGATTAATGAAAAACTGTTTTTT
>TRBV28|.|TRBJ2-7|.
CASSLRQAGEQYF
TGTGCCAGCAGTTTAAGACAGGCAGGCGAGCAGTACTTC
>TRBV5-1|.|TRBJ2-7|TRBD1
CASSSGTGGYEQYF
TGCGCCAGCAGCTCGGGGACAGGTGGCTACGAGCAGTACTTC
>TRBV6-5|once|TRBJ2-1|TRBD1
CASSYGTAYNEQFF
TGTGCCAGCAGTTATGGGACAGCCTACAATGAGCAGTTCTTC
>TRBV28|once|TRBJ2-7|TRBD1
CASSPGTGRDEQYF
TGTGCCAGCAGTCCCGGGACAGGGAGGGACGAGCAGTACTTC
>TRBV6-5|.|TRBJ2-7|.
CASSYLSGSSYEQYF
TGTGCCAGCAGTTACCTGTCAGGTAGTTCCTACGAGCAGTACTTC
>TRBV7-7|.|TRBJ2-7|TRBD1
CASSRGTGAYEQYF
TGTGCCAGCAGCCGAGGAACAGGGGCCTACGAGCAGTACTTC
>TRBV6-6|.|TRBJ2-7|TRBD1
CASSYSHRGVEQYF
TGTGCCAGCAGTTACTCCCACAGGGGGGTCGAGCAGTACTTC
>TRBV15|.|TRBJ1-1|TRBD1
CATSTRGTGGQNTEAFF
TGTGCCACCAGCACGCGGGGGACAGGGGGCCAAAACACTGAAGCTTTCTTT
>TRBV5-1|.|TRBJ1-3|.
CASSEGSGNTIYF
TGCGCCAGCTCGGAGGGGTCAGGAAACACCATATATTTT
>TRBV2|.|TRBJ1-2|TRBD1
CASSYGQVYGYTF
TGTGCCAGCAGTTATGGACAGGTCTATGGCTACACCTTC
>TRBV11-2|once|TRBJ2-3|TRBD2
CASSQTAGDTQYF
TGTGCCAGCAGCCAGACAGCGGGGGATACGCAGTATTTT
>TRBV6-5|.|TRBJ1-1|TRBD1
CASSRGPTEAFF
TGTGCCAGCAGCAGGGGGCCCACTGAAGCTTTCTTT
>TRBV6-5|.|TRBJ2-3|TRBD2
CASSYLAGRSDTQYF
TGTGCCAGCAGTTACCTAGCGGGGCGGTCAGATACGCAGTATTTT
>TRBV30|.|TRBJ1-5|TRBD1
CAFRDRYSNQPQHF
TGTGCCTTCCGGGACAGGTATAGCAATCAGCCCCAGCATTTT
>TRBV5-1|.|TRBJ2-6|.
CASSFGAELLSGANVLTF
TGCGCCAGCAGCTTTGGTGCGGAACTTCTCTCTGGGGCCAACGTCCTGACTTTC
>TRBV29-1|few|TRBJ2-5|.
CSVGGQGAIWEETQYF
TGCAGCGTGGGGGGGCAGGGGGCGATCTGGGAAGAGACCCAGTACTTC
>TRBV5-6|.|TRBJ2-1|TRBD2
CASRPMGLAVYNEQFF
TGTGCCAGCAGACCCATGGGACTAGCGGTGTACAATGAGCAGTTCTTC
>TRBV28|.|TRBJ1-6|.
CASSFLTGNSGDSPLHF
TGTGCCAGCAGTTTCCTCACAGGCAACAGTGGGGATTCACCCCTCCACTTT
>TRBV28|.|TRBJ2-7|.
CASSSTYEQYF
TGTGCCAGCAGTTCCACTTACGAGCAGTACTTC
>TRBV4-1|.|TRBJ2-5|TRBD1
CASSQELSRQGETQYF
TGCGCCAGCAGCCAAGAGCTCAGCCGACAGGGCGAGACCCAGTACTTC
>TRBV5-4|.|TRBJ2-1|.
CASSLTGSYNEQFF
TGTGCCAGCAGCTTGACAGGATCCTACAATGAGCAGTTCTTC
>TRBV11-2|once|TRBJ1-1|.
CASSFRDITEAFF
TGTGCCAGCAGCTTCAGGGACATCACTGAAGCTTTCTTT
>TRBV18|.|TRBJ1-1|.
CASSPGGIGTEAFF
TGTGCCAGCTCACCAGGCGGGATCGGAACTGAAGCTTTCTTT
>TRBV5-1|few|TRBJ2-5|TRBD2
CASSLRRGAGQETQYF
TGCGCCAGCAGCTTAAGGCGGGGGGCAGGACAAGAGACCCAGTACTTC
>TRBV4-1|once|TRBJ2-3|TRBD2
CASSLSMAGGPDTQYF
TGCGCCAGCAGCCTATCCATGGCGGGGGGACCAGATACGCAGTATTTT
>TRBV7-6|.|TRBJ1-1|.
CASSLERDTEAFF
TGTGCCAGCAGCTTGGAGAGAGACACTGAAGCTTTCTTT
>TRBV28|.|TRBJ1-2|TRBD1
CATRSQRDRGLYGYTF
TGTGCCACCAGAAGCCAACGGGACAGGGGATTATATGGCTACACCTTC
>TRBV27|.|TRBJ2-5|TRBD2
CASSSLAGGQETQYF
TGTGCCAGCAGTAGCCTAGCGGGGGGACAAGAGACCCAGTACTTC
>TRBV9|.|TRBJ1-2|TRBD1
CASSESLDRVANYGYTF
TGTGCCAGCAGCGAATCCTTGGACAGGGTAGCTAACTATGGCTACACCTTC
>TRBV28|.|TRBJ2-7|.
CASSFQNEQYF
TGTGCCAGCAGTTTTCAAAACGAGCAGTACTTC
>TRBV14|.|TRBJ1-6|.
CASRENNSPLHF
TGTGCCAGCAGGGAGAATAATTCACCCCTCCACTTT
>TRBV6-6|.|TRBJ2-3|TRBD2
CASSYRRGGGGDTQYF
TGTGCCAGCAGTTACCGGCGGGGGGGCGGGGGAGATACGCAGTATTTT
>TRBV5-6|.|TRBJ1-1|TRBD1
CASLWDRGRRNTEAFF
TGTGCCAGCCTCTGGGACAGGGGCCGGAGGAACACTGAAGCTTTCTTT
>TRBV5-6|.|TRBJ1-2|TRBD1
CASSFERQGSYGYTF
TGTGCCAGCAGCTTCGAGAGACAGGGGTCCTATGGCTACACCTTC
>TRBV9|.|TRBJ2-5|TRBD2
CASSATLLAGGTQYF
TGTGCCAGCAGCGCCACCCTACTAGCGGGGGGGACCCAGTACTTC
>TRBV7-8|.|TRBJ2-7|.
CASSFNRDASYEQYF
TGTGCCAGCAGCTTTAACAGGGACGCGTCCTACGAGCAGTACTTC
>TRBV6-6|.|TRBJ2-7|TRBD1
CASSSRQGGSYEQYF
TGTGCCAGCAGTTCCCGACAGGGGGGATCCTACGAGCAGTACTTC
>TRBV18|.|TRBJ2-7|.
CASSLNPDFAYEQYF
TGTGCCAGCTCCCTAAATCCGGACTTCGCTTACGAGCAGTACTTC
>TRBV28|.|TRBJ1-4|TRBD1
CASSPSGTGRRGLFF
TGTGCCAGCAGTCCGTCTGGGACAGGGCGAAGGGGACTGTTTTTT
>TRBV7-9|.|TRBJ1-2|TRBD1
CASSQGTGGYGYTF
TGTGCCAGCAGCCAAGGGACAGGGGGCTATGGCTACACCTTC
>TRBV19|.|TRBJ1-2|TRBD1
CASSLWTGGYTF
TGTGCCAGTAGTTTGTGGACAGGCGGCTACACCTTC